What follows describes a single T cell receptor (beta chain). V shed 7 bases, J shed 5 bases, and the junction held 5 bases outside the gene matches. Germline lookup yields CDR1 MGHRA and CDR2 YSYEKL. This CDR3 region has 13 residues. This entry belongs to a study of blood T cell repertoires in COVID-19. In the study overall: Samples representing acute and convalescent COVID-19 were sourced from the United States, Italy and Spain.

Original analysis: Estimated nucleated cell counts came from reference gene primer amplification. Profiled with immunoSEQ multiplex PCR; TCRdb holds only in-frame clones, not every one. That table is the source of V, J and clone size, and D and trimming were worked out from the DNA. This sample has tens of thousands of clones; 80% to 90% occur once, and the top ten carry roughly 15%. The rearrangement uses TRBV4-1 and TRBJ1-2; the match to TRBD1 covers 9 bases. Sequencing input: peripheral blood. The TCR was taken from a man aged 65 to 79 with active COVID-19. The CDR3 sequence: CASTTGGGYGYTF. The DNA of the CDR3 is TGCGCCAGCACCACAGGGGGCGGGTATGGCTACACCTTC.